This TCR beta chain comes out of a study of blood T cell repertoires in COVID-19. Overall study context: The United States, Italy and Spain supplied acute and convalescent COVID-19 samples.

CDR3 size: 15 residues. V gave up 5 bases and J gave up 5 bases, with 18 bases separating them. The germline CDR1 and CDR2 sequences are ENHRY and SYGVKD. Authors' analysis steps: Reference gene primer amplification gave estimated nucleated cell counts. Clones were sequenced by immunoSEQ multiplex PCR, and TCRdb holds only the in-frame ones, with some missing. The V and J calls and clone size come from that table; D and trimming were worked out from the DNA. The table lists under 45,000 clones, 75% to 90% of them singletons. This TCR came from a man in his fifties or sixties with active or convalescent COVID-19. This rearrangement joins TRBV10-3 to TRBJ2-5; possibly TRBD1 for D (6 bases). Sample: peripheral blood. CDR3 in amino acids: CAISPLEQGQETQYF. In DNA form, the CDR3 reads TGTGCCATCAGTCCCCTCGAACAGGGTCAGGAGACCCAGTACTTC.